This TCR beta chain appears in the sequencing data of a study of CD8+ T cells in alopecia areata. CDR1 is PRHDT, CDR2 FYEKMQ, per germline (reference sequence). Trimming stripped 2 bases from V and 2 bases from J, with 7 bases between. This CDR3 comprises 14 residues. Treatment reported: oral pan-JAK inhibitor, 5-10 mg twice daily. Findings of the study overall: Normal scalp had lower clonality than lesional scalp, with alopecia totalis/universalis lesions showing this most strongly.

Extraction of RNA preceded its reverse transcription into cDNA, which served as the sequencing template. The assay was immunoSEQ multiplex PCR, and TCRdb's table has in-frame clones only and misses some. The repertoire has under 110,000 clones, around 60% of them found once; the top ten carry 15% to 20%. There are a few counts of this clone. What it binds is not known. This rearrangement joins TRBV13 to TRBJ1-5; D is unclear. Here the sequenced sample was CD8+ T cells sorted from blood, taken at roughly week 55, from a patient treated with tofacitinib. This receptor was taken from a human donor with alopecia areata. The CDR3 loop is CASSLRQGNQPQHF. As DNA, the CDR3 is TGTGCCAGCAGCTTAAGGCAGGGCAATCAGCCCCAGCATTTT. Drawing the rest from reference TRBV13 and TRBJ1-5, the complete variable domain is AAGVIQSPRHLIKEKRETATLKCYPIPRHDTVYWYQQGPGQDPQFLISFYEKMQSDKGSIPDRFSAQQFSDYHSELNMSSLELGDSALYFCASSLRQGNQPQHFGDGTRLSIL.